The 5 T cell receptor beta chains presented below share a single source sample, sequenced in a study of T-cell reconstitution after alpha-beta-depleted transplantation in children. TCRbeta library construction was performed incorporating unique molecular identifiers. In TCRdb, the PCR reads were re-called with MiXCR into one record per CDR3 protein. The sample lists about 110,000 distinct CDR3 sequences, about 6.4% occurring once. The source material was PBMCs, mostly from graft donor cells, sampled 360 days after TCRalphabeta/CD19-depleted stem cell transplant. Source of these receptors: a male patient aged 2-9 years who had a stem cell transplant for acute lymphoblastic leukemia, so the T cells may come from the graft donor.

This clonotype was picked up many times. This rearrangement joins TRBV14 to TRBJ2-7, with TRBD2 as a possible D gene (6 bases). Trimming took 0 bases from V and 0 from J, leaving 6 bases between them. CDR3 length equals 14 residues. CDR1 and CDR2 from the germline V gene are SGHDN and FVKESK. CDR3 nucleotide sequence: TGTGCCAGCAGCCAAGACGGGAGCTCCTACGAGCAGTACTTC. Protein product: CASSQDGSSYEQYF.

This clonotype was observed at least ten times. The V gene is TRBV7-2, the J gene TRBJ2-7, with 9 positions matching TRBD1. The CDR3 contains 15 residues. With V trimmed by 5 bases and J by 2 bases, 7 bases remained unmatched. Germline assignment: CDR1 SGHTA and CDR2 FQGNSA. CDR3 DNA: TGTGCCAGCAGCCTTACAGGGGGCCTAACCTACGAGCAGTACTTC. It encodes CASSLTGGLTYEQYF.

The chain recombines TRBV28 with TRBJ2-2, with D tentatively TRBD1 (5 bases). The CDR3 spans 13 residues. CDR1 is MDHEN and CDR2 is SYDVKM in the germline V gene. V was cut by 10 bases and J by 4 bases, with 13 bases left in between. CDR3 protein: CATRQGFTGELFF. CDR3 DNA sequence: TGTGCCACAAGGCAGGGTTTCACCGGGGAGCTGTTTTTT. The variable domain in full, with the rest retrieved from reference TRBV28 and TRBJ2-2, is DVKVTQSSRYLVKRTGEKVFLECVQDMDHENMFWYRQDPGLGLRLIYFSYDVKMKEKGDIPEGYSVSREKKERFSLILESASTNQTSMYLCATRQGFTGELFFGEGSRLTVL.

This clonotype was observed at least ten times. The J gene is TRBJ2-3, the V gene TRBV27; D may match TRBD1 or TRBD2 (5 bases each). Trimming removed 5 bases from V and 5 bases from J, with 14 bases in between. This CDR3 comprises 14 residues. Germline CDR1 MNHEY, CDR2 SMNVEV (reference sequence). Here the CDR3 reads CASSPGGYRDTQYF. In DNA, the CDR3 is TGTGCCAGCAGTCCTGGGGGATACAGAGATACGCAGTATTTT.

There are a few counts of this clonotype. This chain joins TRBV6-2 or TRBV6-3 and TRBJ2-3; 7 nucleotides agree with TRBD1. Looked up from germline, CDR1 is MNHEY and CDR2 is SVGEGT. Losses at the gene ends were 8 bases for V and 1 base for J; bases not matched to a gene: 9. This CDR3 has 15 amino acids. CDR3 protein: CASGPGGFGTDTQYF. The CDR3 DNA reads as TGTGCCAGCGGGCCAGGGGGTTTTGGCACAGATACGCAGTATTTT.